These 22 T cell receptor beta chains were all obtained from the same sample, sequenced in a study of T-cell reconstitution after alpha-beta-depleted transplantation in children. Unique molecular identifiers were incorporated into the prepared TCRbeta library. TCRdb independently ran MiXCR on the PCR reads; one entry per CDR3 protein. Of over 450,000 distinct CDR3 sequences listed, under 12% were seen once; the top ten hold about 2.1%. Sequences were derived from PBMCs, sampled before TCRalphabeta/CD19-depleted stem cell transplant. The receptors shown here come from a child younger than 10 with inherited bone marrow failure, due to receive a stem cell transplant.

This clonotype was counted many times. The chain is built from TRBV7-2 and TRBJ2-5, with D maybe TRBD2 (6 bases). The CDR3 is 15 amino acids. V lost 3 bases to trimming and J lost 2 bases, with 13 bases between them. The germline CDR1 and CDR2 sequences are SGHTA and FQGNSA. In nucleotides, the CDR3 is TGTGCCAGCAGCTTGGGGGGTCAAGTGCAAGAGACCCAGTACTTC. This gives the protein CASSLGGQVQETQYF.

This clonotype was observed a few times. The gene calls are TRBV4-3 and TRBJ2-1, with 9 bases that match TRBD1. CDR3 size: 15 residues. Trimming at V came to 5 bases and at J to 9 bases, leaving 11 bases not matched to a gene. Looked up from germline, CDR1 is LGHNA and CDR2 is YSLEER. CDR3 sequence reads: CASSSLVQGAGEQFF. The CDR3, as DNA: TGCGCCAGCAGCTCCTTAGTACAGGGGGCCGGTGAGCAGTTCTTC.

Ten or more counts support this clonotype. The chain links TRBV5-6 to TRBJ2-1, with D maybe TRBD2 (5 bases). Germline assignment: CDR1 SGHDT and CDR2 YYEEEE. Trimming stripped 4 bases from V and 6 bases from J, with 14 bases between. This CDR3 has 14 amino acids. DNA of the CDR3: TGTGCCAGCAGCCCATTGGGAGCCCCCAATGAGCAGTTCTTC. Translated: CASSPLGAPNEQFF.

This clonotype was detected many times. The V and J genes are TRBV3-1 and TRBJ2-1; D is perhaps TRBD2 (6 bases). V was shortened by 5 bases and J by 4 bases, with 21 bases between the two germline ends. This CDR3 contains 17 residues. In germline, CDR1 is LGHDT, CDR2 YNNKEL (reference sequence). CDR3 DNA: TGTGCCAGCAGCGACCCAACCGGGACTGAGAGTTACAATGAGCAGTTCTTC. It encodes CASSDPTGTESYNEQFF.

At least ten counts were recorded for this clonotype. The chain is built from TRBV6-1 and TRBJ2-1; possible D gene TRBD2, 6 bases. This CDR3 has 15 amino acids. CDR1 and CDR2 from the germline V gene are MNHNS and SASEGT. V gave up 7 bases and J gave up 0 bases, with 13 bases separating them. CDR3 sequence reads: CASTRGGVSYNEQFF. CDR3 sequence (DNA): TGTGCCAGCACTCGAGGAGGGGTCTCCTACAATGAGCAGTTCTTC.

This clonotype has ten or more counts. The chain recombines TRBV11-2 with TRBJ2-1, with 7 bases matching TRBD1. The V gene end was trimmed by 3 bases and the J gene end by 1 base; junction bases not matched to a gene: 3. Looked up from germline, CDR1 is SGHAT and CDR2 is FQNNGV. This CDR3 region has 15 residues. The CDR3 is CASSFRQGSYNEQFF. CDR3 nucleotides: TGTGCCAGCAGCTTTAGACAGGGTTCCTACAATGAGCAGTTCTTC.

This clonotype was observed many times. The chain links TRBV7-8 to TRBJ2-3; tentatively, D is TRBD2 (5 bases). CDR3 length equals 17 residues. V dropped 0 bases and J dropped 6 bases, with 19 bases sitting between them. The germline gives CDR1 SGHVS, CDR2 FQNEAQ. The CDR3 sequence is CASSLARVQRRTDTQYF. CDR3 bases: TGTGCCAGCAGCTTAGCGCGGGTGCAAAGGAGGACGGATACGCAGTATTTT.

This clonotype was seen many times. This chain joins TRBV4-2 and TRBJ2-7; TRBD2 might be the D (5 bases). CDR3 length: 15 residues. Trimming cost V 0 bases and J 3 bases, with 12 bases left between them. CDR1 is LGHNA, CDR2 YNFKEQ, per germline. CDR3 amino acids: CASSQEGNGDYEQYF. CDR3 in DNA: TGTGCCAGCAGCCAAGAGGGAAACGGGGACTACGAGCAGTACTTC.

This clonotype was observed at least ten times. This sequence joins TRBV29-1 and TRBJ1-4; D is undetermined. The CDR3 extends over 13 amino acids. CDR1 and CDR2 (germline): SQVTM, ANQGSEA. V lost 8 bases and J lost 3, with 13 bases in between. CDR3 DNA: TGCAGCTTCAGGCGGGGTTCTAATGAAAAACTGTTTTTT. It encodes CSFRRGSNEKLFF.

This clonotype was counted ten times or more. The chain couples TRBV20-1 to TRBJ2-4, with TRBD1 as a possible D gene (6 bases). CDR1 DFQATT and CDR2 SNEGSKA come from the germline V gene (reference sequence). Trimming pared 7 bases from V and 2 bases from J, leaving 15 bases between. The CDR3 has 14 amino acids. This CDR3 reads CSVSRRDTKNIQYF. Here the CDR3 DNA reads TGCAGTGTATCCCGCCGGGACACCAAAAACATTCAGTACTTC.

J is TRBJ2-7 and V is TRBV20-1; D is unclear. This CDR3 contains 14 residues. Germline lookup yields CDR1 DFQATT and CDR2 SNEGSKA (reference sequence). V was trimmed by 1 base and J by 2 bases, leaving 12 bases between them. The DNA for the CDR3 is TGCAGTGCTAGAGTGGGCGGTGCGACCTACGAGCAGTACTTC. Protein: CSARVGGATYEQYF.

This clonotype appeared many times. The chain has TRBV12-3 or TRBV12-4 and TRBJ2-4; 7 positions agree with TRBD1. This CDR3 spans 15 amino acids. Unmatched junction bases numbered 5, after V lost 5 bases and J lost 1 base. The CDR3 is CASSKTGNAKNIQYF. The CDR3 nucleotides read TGTGCCAGCAGTAAGACAGGGAACGCCAAAAACATTCAGTACTTC.

Worth noting for this clonotype: With a much larger clone just one base away, this may be a read error. The genes are TRBV27 and TRBJ2-1; D unclear. Per the germline V gene, CDR1 is MNHEY and CDR2 is SMNVEV (reference sequence). The CDR3 covers 13 residues. V was cut by 4 bases and J by 12 bases, with 16 bases left in between. The CDR3 sequence: CASSSKPTVWQFF. The CDR3 nucleotides read TGTGCCAGCAGTTCCAAACCCACAGTGTGGCAGTTCTTC.

A few counts support this clonotype. The chain employs TRBV5-1 and TRBJ2-7; TRBD1 might be the D (6 bases). V was pared by 0 bases and J by 4 bases, with 11 bases between. The CDR3 consists of 14 residues. The germline V gene has CDR1 SGHRS and CDR2 YFSETQ. The CDR3 nucleotides read TGCGCCAGCAGCTTGGGGACAGAAAGGTACGAGCAGTACTTC. Translating gives CASSLGTERYEQYF. Full variable domain (rest looked up from reference TRBV5-1 and TRBJ2-7): KAGVTQTPRYLIKTRGQQVTLSCSPISGHRSVSWYQQTPGQGLQFLFEYFSETQRNKGNFPGRFSGRQFSNSRSEMNVSTLELGDSALYLCASSLGTERYEQYFGPGTRLTVT.

In this sample, this clonotype turned up many times. The chain uses TRBV5-4 and TRBJ1-3, with D maybe TRBD1 (6 bases). This CDR3 is built from 16 residues. Trimming left V 4 bases short and J 4 bases short, with 18 bases between. Germline assignment: CDR1 SGHNT and CDR2 YYREEE (reference sequence). CDR3 region: CASSIGGTAAGNTIYF. The CDR3 region has the DNA TGTGCCAGCAGCATAGGGGGGACCGCAGCCGGAAACACCATATATTTT.

The chain is built from TRBV19 and TRBJ2-1, with unresolved D. The CDR3 runs to 14 residues. Germline CDR1 is LNHDA and CDR2 is SQIVND (reference sequence). V lost 4 bases, J lost 2 bases, and 9 bases lay in between. Here the CDR3 reads CASSNGGTYNEQFF. For the CDR3, the DNA is TGTGCCAGTAGTAACGGCGGAACCTACAATGAGCAGTTCTTC.

There are many counts of this clonotype. The genes are TRBV6-6 and TRBJ2-5; D is undetermined. This CDR3 spans 13 amino acids. Trimming cost V 4 bases and J 2 bases, with 8 bases left between them. Germline V CDR1 and CDR2: MNHNY, SVGAGI (reference sequence). The CDR3 spells CASSWAAQETQYF. The CDR3 DNA reads as TGTGCCAGCAGTTGGGCAGCACAAGAGACCCAGTACTTC.

This clonotype has only a few counts. The chain is built from TRBV19 and TRBJ2-1; D call uncertain. This CDR3 comprises 14 residues. The V end lost 5 bases, the J end lost 8 bases, and 16 bases lay between the germline ends. Per the germline V gene, CDR1 is LNHDA and CDR2 is SQIVND (reference sequence). The CDR3 DNA reads as TGTGCCAGTAGTCTACTTGCTGGCACGGATGAGCAGTTCTTC. Translated: CASSLLAGTDEQFF.

This clonotype was recorded many times. The genes are TRBV29-1 and TRBJ1-2; D might be TRBD1 (5 bases). Germline V gene data show CDR1 as SQVTM and CDR2 as ANQGSEA. CDR3 length: 14 amino acids. The chain's CDR3 is CPDSGGVINYGYTF. The CDR3 bases are TGCCCAGACAGTGGGGGGGTTATTAACTATGGCTACACCTTC.

This clonotype has at least ten counts. The chain links TRBV9 to TRBJ2-2, with 9 bases lining up with TRBD1. With 3 bases clipped from V and 4 bases from J, the junction kept 7 bases outside the gene matches. This CDR3 spans 16 amino acids. Per the germline V gene, CDR1 is SGDLS and CDR2 is YYNGEE. CDR3 residues: CASSGRQGGGTGELFF. The CDR3 coding sequence is TGTGCCAGCAGCGGTAGACAGGGGGGAGGCACCGGGGAGCTGTTTTTT.

This clonotype was detected many times. The chain recombines TRBV2 with TRBJ1-2; D uncertain. V was cut by 2 bases and J by 7 bases, with 14 bases left in between. The CDR3 runs to 14 residues. Germline CDR1 reads SNHLY; CDR2 reads FYNNEI. CDR3 in amino acids: CASSELDGRFGYTF. As DNA, the CDR3 is TGTGCCAGCAGTGAATTGGACGGACGTTTTGGCTACACCTTC.

In this sample, this clonotype turned up many times. The V call is TRBV28, the J call TRBJ2-7; D might be TRBD1 (5 bases). Germline values: CDR1 MDHEN, CDR2 SYDVKM. The CDR3 length is 13 residues. V dropped 3 bases and J dropped 6 bases, with 12 bases sitting between them. This CDR3 is CASSFLDNLEQYF. CDR3 DNA: TGTGCCAGCAGTTTCTTGGACAACCTCGAGCAGTACTTC.